This passage covers 23 T cell receptor beta chains from one sample sequenced in a study of T cells after yellow fever vaccination. In TCRdb, the 5' RACE reads were re-called with MiXCR into one record per CDR3 protein. The table has about 360,000 distinct CDR3 sequences, 6.2% seen once. Sequencing used PBMCs, obtained 5 days after the yellow fever booster vaccination. These receptor sequences come from a man aged 30 to 39 who received the YFV17D yellow fever vaccine.

Only a few counts were recorded for this clonotype. The gene calls are TRBV11-3 and TRBJ2-3; D possibly uses TRBD1 or TRBD2 (5 bases each). The CDR3 is 14 residues long. Trimming stripped 5 bases from V and 5 bases from J, with 14 bases between. Germline V gene data show CDR1 as SGHNT and CDR2 as YENEEA. CDR3 loop: CASSTRGRIDTQYF. The CDR3 nucleotides read TGTGCCAGCAGCACGAGGGGTCGGATAGATACGCAGTATTTT.

This clonotype was detected a few times. This chain uses TRBV12-3 or TRBV12-4 with TRBJ2-2; D gene unclear. V was clipped by 6 bases and J by 6 bases, with 8 bases between them. The length of the CDR3 is 12 residues. CDR3 sequence reads: CASRRLSGELFF. The CDR3 coding sequence is TGTGCCAGCAGAAGATTATCCGGGGAGCTGTTTTTT.

This clonotype has at least ten counts. The chain employs TRBV18 and TRBJ2-7; 8 bases are shared with TRBD1. The length of the CDR3 is 14 residues. V was pared by 4 bases and J by 0 bases, with 2 bases of the junction left unmatched. Per germline, CDR1 KGHSH and CDR2 LQKENI. The CDR3 here is CASSRGTGSYEQYF. As DNA, the CDR3 is TGTGCCAGCTCACGTGGGACAGGCTCCTACGAGCAGTACTTC. Together with reference TRBV18 and TRBJ2-7, the CDR3 gives the full variable domain: NAGVMQNPRHLVRRRGQEARLRCSPMKGHSHVYWYRQLPEEGLKFMVYLQKENIIDESGMPKERFSAEFPKEGPSILRIQQVVRGDSAAYFCASSRGTGSYEQYFGPGTRLTVT.

This clonotype occurred a few times. The chain has TRBV27 and TRBJ2-1, with 7 bases fitting TRBD2. This CDR3 comprises 17 residues. V lost 3 bases, J lost 7 bases, and 15 bases stayed unmatched. The V gene's germline CDR1 is MNHEY and CDR2 SMNVEV (reference sequence). The DNA for the CDR3 is TGTGCCAGCAGTTTCGGTGGCGGGGGACCTTTTACAAATGAGCAGTTCTTC. Its protein is CASSFGGGGPFTNEQFF.

This clonotype was observed at least ten times. This chain connects TRBV9 to TRBJ2-3; a weak D match, TRBD2 (6 bases). The CDR3 totals 16 residues. Per the germline V gene, CDR1 is SGDLS and CDR2 is YYNGEE. The V end was cut by 4 bases, the J end by 0 bases, with 15 bases between. The CDR3: CASSPPGGVSTDTQYF. CDR3 nucleotide sequence: TGTGCCAGCAGCCCCCCCGGCGGGGTGAGCACAGATACGCAGTATTTT.

V and J are TRBV5-1 and TRBJ2-3, with 7 bases fitting TRBD2. The V gene end was trimmed by 3 bases and the J gene end by 3 bases; junction bases not matched to a gene: 7. The V gene's germline CDR1 is SGHRS and CDR2 YFSETQ. This CDR3 comprises 15 residues. This chain's CDR3 is CASSSSSGPTDTQYF. Written as DNA, the CDR3 is TGCGCCAGCAGCTCCTCTAGCGGTCCAACAGATACGCAGTATTTT. Based on the CDR3 plus reference TRBV5-1 and TRBJ2-3, the full variable domain is KAGVTQTPRYLIKTRGQQVTLSCSPISGHRSVSWYQQTPGQGLQFLFEYFSETQRNKGNFPGRFSGRQFSNSRSEMNVSTLELGDSALYLCASSSSSGPTDTQYFGPGTRLTVL.

This clonotype was seen many times. CDR3: CASSVAVSTTDTQYF. The DNA for the CDR3 is TGTGCCAGCAGCGTAGCGGTATCAACCACAGATACGCAGTATTTT. J is TRBJ2-3 and V is TRBV9; the D is unclear. The germline gives CDR1 SGDLS, CDR2 YYNGEE. V was pared by 0 bases and J by 2 bases, with 10 bases between. This CDR3 contains 15 residues.

This clonotype was counted between two and nine times. This chain joins TRBV18 and TRBJ2-3; possible D gene TRBD1, 6 bases. Trimming cost V 3 bases and J 5 bases, with 9 bases left between them. This CDR3 contains 13 residues. CDR1 is KGHSH, CDR2 LQKENI, per germline. The CDR3 DNA is TGTGCCAGCTCACCTCAGGACAGAGATACGCAGTATTTT. This sequence encodes CASSPQDRDTQYF.

This clonotype was observed a handful of times. This sequence joins TRBV12-3 or TRBV12-4 and TRBJ2-1; D may be TRBD2 (5 bases). Trimming took off 5 bases at V and 7 bases at J, with 24 bases between the two ends. This CDR3 has 17 residues. The CDR3 region has the DNA TGTGCCAGCAGTCCCTACCTCCCGAACATAGCGAGTAATGAGCAGTTCTTC. It specifies CASSPYLPNIASNEQFF.

This clonotype was found many times. This chain joins TRBV5-1 and TRBJ2-3; TRBD1 matches at 9 bases. The CDR3 covers 16 residues. The germline V gene has CDR1 SGHRS and CDR2 YFSETQ. The V segment lost 0 bases and the J segment 1 base; nucleotides outside the gene matches: 3. In DNA form, the CDR3 reads TGCGCCAGCAGCTTGGACAGGGGGCGAGGCACAGATACGCAGTATTTT. It translates to CASSLDRGRGTDTQYF. The whole variable domain, filled in from reference TRBV5-1 and TRBJ2-3, reads KAGVTQTPRYLIKTRGQQVTLSCSPISGHRSVSWYQQTPGQGLQFLFEYFSETQRNKGNFPGRFSGRQFSNSRSEMNVSTLELGDSALYLCASSLDRGRGTDTQYFGPGTRLTVL.

This clonotype has a count of ten or more. V usage is TRBV18 and J usage is TRBJ2-7; perhaps TRBD1 as D (6 bases). Germline values: CDR1 KGHSH, CDR2 LQKENI. Trimming pared 3 bases from V and 6 bases from J, leaving 9 bases between. The CDR3 sequence is 12 residues long. This CDR3 is CASSPDSGEQYF. CDR3 in DNA: TGTGCCAGCTCACCGGACAGTGGCGAGCAGTACTTC.

This clonotype was counted at least ten times. The V and J genes are TRBV7-2 and TRBJ2-3; D call uncertain. The CDR3 extends over 15 amino acids. Germline loops: CDR1 SGHTA, CDR2 FQGNSA. The V end was cut by 6 bases, the J end by 3 bases, with 16 bases between. The CDR3 DNA follows: TGTGCCAGCAGTTATATGCAGCCCAGTACAGATACGCAGTATTTT. Translating gives CASSYMQPSTDTQYF.

Only a few counts were recorded for this clonotype. This chain links TRBV7-2 with TRBJ2-7; tentatively, D is TRBD1 (6 bases). Trimming shortened V by 3 bases and J by 0 bases, and 12 bases separated the two germline ends. CDR3 length: 15 amino acids. The germline V gene has CDR1 SGHTA and CDR2 FQGNSA. CDR3 sequence reads: CASSFWGLSSYEQYF. CDR3 nucleotide sequence: TGTGCCAGCAGCTTCTGGGGGCTCAGCTCCTACGAGCAGTACTTC.

This clonotype appeared a few times. The chain combines TRBV12-5 with TRBJ2-1; 7 positions agree with TRBD1. The CDR3 sequence is 15 residues long. CDR1 is LGHNT, CDR2 FRNRAP, per germline. V was clipped by 5 bases and J by 0 bases; unmatched bases: 4. The DNA for the CDR3 is TGTGCTAGTGGTACGGGACAGAGCTCCTACAATGAGCAGTTCTTC. Protein: CASGTGQSSYNEQFF. Filled out from reference TRBV12-5 and TRBJ2-1, the complete variable domain reads DARVTQTPRHKVTEMGQEVTMRCQPILGHNTVFWYRQTMMQGLELLAYFRNRAPLDDSGMPKDRFSAEMPDATLATLKIQPSEPRDSAVYFCASGTGQSSYNEQFFGPGTRLTVL.

This rearrangement joins TRBV7-8 to TRBJ2-2; 7 positions match TRBD1. The CDR3 totals 16 residues. Germline V lookup: CDR1 SGHVS, CDR2 FQNEAQ. The trim removed 5 bases at V and 8 bases at J, leaving 14 bases unmatched. The CDR3, as DNA: TGTGCCAGCAGCCCTGTGCCGACAGGGACCAAAGGGGAGCTGTTTTTT. It is translated as CASSPVPTGTKGELFF.

The gene calls are TRBV5-4 and TRBJ2-7; D may correspond to TRBD1 or TRBD2 (5 bases each). Trimming left V 1 base short and J 2 bases short, with 10 bases between. The CDR3 spans 14 residues. Germline-derived CDR1 and CDR2 are SGHNT and YYREEE (reference sequence). DNA for the CDR3: TGTGCCAGCAGCTTGTACGGGGCCCCCTACGAGCAGTACTTC. It encodes CASSLYGAPYEQYF.

The chain is built from TRBV13 and TRBJ2-7; TRBD2 matches 9 bases. The CDR3 length is 18 residues. Germline trimming cut 5 bases from V and 0 bases from J; bases unmatched to any gene: 14. Germline V lookup: CDR1 PRHDT, CDR2 FYEKMQ (reference sequence). The CDR3: CASSDLGGRAESSYEQYF. CDR3 sequence (DNA): TGTGCCAGCAGCGATCTTGGCGGGAGGGCCGAGAGCTCCTACGAGCAGTACTTC.

The chain joins TRBV12-3 or TRBV12-4 to TRBJ1-5; a possible D gene is TRBD1 (5 bases). Trimming took 6 bases from V and 8 from J, leaving 20 bases between them. The CDR3 totals 15 residues. Here the CDR3 DNA reads TGTGCCAGCAGCAAGCGGAGACAGCGTGACGAGCCCCAGCATTTT. This encodes CASSKRRQRDEPQHF.

This clonotype has a count of ten or more. This chain connects TRBV2 to TRBJ1-4, with D perhaps matching TRBD1 (6 bases). The length of the CDR3 is 13 residues. Looked up from germline, CDR1 is SNHLY and CDR2 is FYNNEI. V lost 5 bases and J 6 bases, leaving 10 bases between the germline ends. The CDR3 region is CASSSGTYEKLFF. In DNA, the CDR3 is TGTGCCAGCAGTTCCGGGACATATGAAAAACTGTTTTTT.

This clonotype was counted at least ten times. This chain connects TRBV5-4 to TRBJ2-5; the D is unclear. The germline V gene has CDR1 SGHNT and CDR2 YYREEE (reference sequence). Trimming removed 0 bases at V and 4 bases at J, with 4 bases between. The CDR3 contains 12 residues. For the CDR3, the DNA is TGTGCCAGCAGCTTGGACCTAGAGACCCAGTACTTC. Amino acid sequence: CASSLDLETQYF.

There are many counts of this clonotype. The rearrangement uses TRBV5-1 and TRBJ2-5; 8 bases align to TRBD1. The germline gives CDR1 SGHRS, CDR2 YFSETQ. Trimming took 4 bases from V and 5 from J; bases not matched to a gene: 4. The CDR3 has 13 amino acids. CDR3 amino acids: CASSPTGEETQYF. The CDR3 DNA is TGCGCCAGCAGCCCGACAGGGGAGGAGACCCAGTACTTC. Full variable domain (remainder filled in from reference TRBV5-1 and TRBJ2-5): KAGVTQTPRYLIKTRGQQVTLSCSPISGHRSVSWYQQTPGQGLQFLFEYFSETQRNKGNFPGRFSGRQFSNSRSEMNVSTLELGDSALYLCASSPTGEETQYFGPGTRLLVL.

This clonotype was observed a handful of times. This sequence joins TRBV3-1 and TRBJ2-1; D not resolved. CDR3 length: 16 amino acids. CDR1 and CDR2 (germline): LGHDT, YNNKEL (reference sequence). Deletions cut 0 bases from V and 0 bases from J, with 9 bases between. The CDR3 loop reads CASSQDLLVSYNEQFF. For the CDR3, the DNA is TGTGCCAGCAGCCAAGATCTTCTCGTCTCCTACAATGAGCAGTTCTTC.

This clonotype was counted many times. This sequence joins TRBV7-9 and TRBJ2-1; D remains unclear. The CDR3 is 15 residues long. Germline CDR1 reads SEHNR; CDR2 reads FQNEAQ (reference sequence). The germline V and J ends were trimmed by 1 base and 2 bases, with 9 bases remaining between them. CDR3 residues: CASSLGKVTYNEQFF. CDR3 nucleotides: TGTGCCAGCAGCTTAGGAAAGGTCACCTACAATGAGCAGTTCTTC.